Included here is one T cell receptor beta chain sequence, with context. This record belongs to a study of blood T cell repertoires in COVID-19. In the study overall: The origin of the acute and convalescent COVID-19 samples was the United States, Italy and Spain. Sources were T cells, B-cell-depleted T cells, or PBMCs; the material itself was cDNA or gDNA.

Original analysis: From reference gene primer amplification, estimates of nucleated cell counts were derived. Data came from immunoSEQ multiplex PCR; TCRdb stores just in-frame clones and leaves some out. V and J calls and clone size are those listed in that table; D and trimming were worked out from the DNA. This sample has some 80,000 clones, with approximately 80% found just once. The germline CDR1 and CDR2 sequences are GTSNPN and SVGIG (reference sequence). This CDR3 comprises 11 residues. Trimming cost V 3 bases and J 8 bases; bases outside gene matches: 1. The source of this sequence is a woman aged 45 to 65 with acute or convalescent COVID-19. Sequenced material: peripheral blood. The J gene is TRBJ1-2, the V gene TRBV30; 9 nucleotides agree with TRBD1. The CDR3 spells CAWRDRGGYTF. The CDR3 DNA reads TGTGCCTGGAGAGACAGGGGGGGCTACACCTTC.